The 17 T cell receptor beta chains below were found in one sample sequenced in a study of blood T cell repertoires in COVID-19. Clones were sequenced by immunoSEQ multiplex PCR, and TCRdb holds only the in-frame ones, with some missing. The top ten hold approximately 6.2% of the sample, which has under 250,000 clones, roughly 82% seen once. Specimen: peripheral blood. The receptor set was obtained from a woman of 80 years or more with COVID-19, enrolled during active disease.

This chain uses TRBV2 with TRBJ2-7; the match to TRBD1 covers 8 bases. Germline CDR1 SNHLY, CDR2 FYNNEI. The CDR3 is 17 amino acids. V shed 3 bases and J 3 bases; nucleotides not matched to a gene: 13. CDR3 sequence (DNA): TGTGCCAGCAGTGACGGGACAGGTCTGCGTTGGGACTACGAGCAGTACGTC. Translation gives CASSDGTGLRWDYEQYV.

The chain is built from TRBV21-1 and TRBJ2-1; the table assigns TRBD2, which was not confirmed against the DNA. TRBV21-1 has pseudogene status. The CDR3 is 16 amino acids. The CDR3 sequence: CASSSAGGPSIREQFF. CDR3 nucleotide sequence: TGTGCCAGCAGTTCAGCGGGGGGCCCCTCTATCAGGGAGCAGTTCTTC.

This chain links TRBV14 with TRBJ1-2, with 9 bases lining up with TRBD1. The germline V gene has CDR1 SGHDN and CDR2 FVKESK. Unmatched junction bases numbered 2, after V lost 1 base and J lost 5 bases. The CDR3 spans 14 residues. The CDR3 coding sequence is TGTGCCAGCAGCCAAGCCGGGACAGGGTATGGCTACACCTTC. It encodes CASSQAGTGYGYTF.

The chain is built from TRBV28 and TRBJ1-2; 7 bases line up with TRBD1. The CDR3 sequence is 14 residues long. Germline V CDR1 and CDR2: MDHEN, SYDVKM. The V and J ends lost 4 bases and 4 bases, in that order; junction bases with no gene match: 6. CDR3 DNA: TGTGCCAGCAGTTCGAGGGGGCGGGGCTATGGCTACACCTTC. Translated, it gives CASSSRGRGYGYTF.

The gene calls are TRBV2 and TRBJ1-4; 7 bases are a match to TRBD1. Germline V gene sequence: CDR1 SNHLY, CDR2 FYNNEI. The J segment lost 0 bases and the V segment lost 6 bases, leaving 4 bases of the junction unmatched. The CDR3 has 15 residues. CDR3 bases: TGTGCCAGCAGAACAGGGGTTGCAACTAATGAAAAACTGTTTTTT. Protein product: CASRTGVATNEKLFF.

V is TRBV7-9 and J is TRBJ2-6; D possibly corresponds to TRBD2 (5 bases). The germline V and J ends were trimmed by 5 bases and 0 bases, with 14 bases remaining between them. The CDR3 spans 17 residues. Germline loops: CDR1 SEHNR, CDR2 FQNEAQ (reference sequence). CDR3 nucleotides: TGTGCCAGCAGCCGTCGGGGTTCGAGCTCTGGGGCCAACGTCCTGACTTTC. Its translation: CASSRRGSSSGANVLTF.

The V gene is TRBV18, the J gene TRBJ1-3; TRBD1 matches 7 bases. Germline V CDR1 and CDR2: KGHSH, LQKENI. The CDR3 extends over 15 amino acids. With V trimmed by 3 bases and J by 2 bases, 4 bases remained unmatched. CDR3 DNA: TGTGCCAGCTCACCCGACGGGACAGCTGGAAACACCATATATTTT. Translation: CASSPDGTAGNTIYF.

This CDR3 is CASSPSLGAATEAFF. The CDR3 nucleotides are TGTGCCAGCTCGCCCTCATTGGGGGCCGCCACTGAAGCTTTCTTT. The J gene is TRBJ1-1, the V gene TRBV18; weak D call: TRBD1 (6 bases). Trimming removed 6 bases from V and 4 bases from J, with 18 bases in between. Germline V gene sequence: CDR1 KGHSH, CDR2 LQKENI. The CDR3 covers 15 residues.

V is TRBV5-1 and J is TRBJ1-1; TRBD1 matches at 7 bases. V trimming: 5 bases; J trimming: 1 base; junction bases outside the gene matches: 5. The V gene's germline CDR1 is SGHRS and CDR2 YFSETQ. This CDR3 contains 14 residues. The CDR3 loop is CASRTGQENTEAFF. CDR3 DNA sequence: TGCGCCAGCAGGACAGGACAGGAGAACACTGAAGCTTTCTTT.

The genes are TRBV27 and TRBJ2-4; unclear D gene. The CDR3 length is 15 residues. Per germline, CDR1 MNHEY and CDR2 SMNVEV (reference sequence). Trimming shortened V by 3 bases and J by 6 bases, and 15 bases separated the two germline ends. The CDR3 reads CASSFKYAMRNIQYF. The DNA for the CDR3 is TGTGCCAGCAGTTTTAAGTACGCCATGAGAAACATTCAGTACTTC.

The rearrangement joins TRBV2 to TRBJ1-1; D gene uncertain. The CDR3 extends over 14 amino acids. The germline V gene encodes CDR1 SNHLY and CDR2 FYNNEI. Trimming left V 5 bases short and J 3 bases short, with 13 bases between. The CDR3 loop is CASSPYGEDTEAFF. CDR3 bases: TGTGCCAGCAGTCCATACGGGGAGGACACTGAAGCTTTCTTT.

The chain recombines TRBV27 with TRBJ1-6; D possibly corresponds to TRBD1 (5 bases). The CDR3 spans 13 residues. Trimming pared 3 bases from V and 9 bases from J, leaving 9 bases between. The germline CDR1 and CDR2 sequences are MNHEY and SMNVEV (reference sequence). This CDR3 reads CASSLGGGSPLHF. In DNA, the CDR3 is TGTGCCAGCAGTTTGGGGGGGGGTTCACCCCTCCACTTT.

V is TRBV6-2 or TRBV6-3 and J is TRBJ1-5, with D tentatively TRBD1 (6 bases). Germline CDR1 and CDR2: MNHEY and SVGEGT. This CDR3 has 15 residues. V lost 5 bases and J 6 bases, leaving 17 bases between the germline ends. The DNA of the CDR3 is TGTGCCAGCAGTAAACCGGCGGGGGGCGGTCAGCCCCAGCATTTT. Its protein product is CASSKPAGGGQPQHF.

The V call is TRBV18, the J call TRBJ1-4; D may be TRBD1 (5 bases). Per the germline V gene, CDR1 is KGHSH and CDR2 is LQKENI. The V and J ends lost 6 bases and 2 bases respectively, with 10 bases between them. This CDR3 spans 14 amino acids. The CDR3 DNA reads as TGTGCCAGCTCCCGACAGTCTACTAATGAAAAACTGTTTTTT. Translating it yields CASSRQSTNEKLFF.

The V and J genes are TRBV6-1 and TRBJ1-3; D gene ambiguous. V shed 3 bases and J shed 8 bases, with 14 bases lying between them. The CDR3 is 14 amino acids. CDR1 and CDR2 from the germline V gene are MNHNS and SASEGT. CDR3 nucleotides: TGTGCCAGCAGTGATTTAGGAGGGAGGGACACCATATATTTT. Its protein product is CASSDLGGRDTIYF.

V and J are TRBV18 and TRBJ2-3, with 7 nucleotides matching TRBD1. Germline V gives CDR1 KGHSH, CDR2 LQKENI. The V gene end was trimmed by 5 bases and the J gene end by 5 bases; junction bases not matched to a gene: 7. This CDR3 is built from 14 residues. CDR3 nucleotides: TGTGCCAGCTCAGTCGGGGACAGTAGAGATACGCAGTATTTT. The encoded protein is CASSVGDSRDTQYF.

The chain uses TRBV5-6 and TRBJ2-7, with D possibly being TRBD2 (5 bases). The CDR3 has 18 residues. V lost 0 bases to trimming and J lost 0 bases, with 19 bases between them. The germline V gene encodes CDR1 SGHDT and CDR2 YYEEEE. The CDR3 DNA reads TGTGCCAGCAGCTTGGTGCGCGGGCCCGGACTGAGCTCCTACGAGCAGTACTTC. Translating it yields CASSLVRGPGLSSYEQYF.